Following are 9 T cell receptor beta chains from one sample sequenced in a study of T cells in Graves' hyperthyroidism and ophthalmopathy. It was RNA transcripts that yielded the amplified TCR beta CDR3 regions. In the first-round RT-PCR of the TCR CDR3, the HTBI primer set was used. TCRdb reanalysed the multiplex PCR reads using MiXCR and keeps one entry per CDR3 protein. The sample contains around 300,000 distinct CDR3 sequences, around 20% of which appear only once. Sequences were obtained from blood. These receptors all come from a middle-aged man with Graves' ophthalmopathy.

This clonotype has a count of ten or more. V is TRBV30 and J is TRBJ2-2, with D possibly being TRBD1 (6 bases). Trimming stripped 2 bases from V and 0 bases from J, with 16 bases between. CDR3 length: 17 amino acids. Per the germline V gene, CDR1 is GTSNPN and CDR2 is SVGIG (reference sequence). CDR3 protein: CAWSWGAQGTNTGELFF. CDR3 DNA: TGTGCCTGGAGTTGGGGCGCGCAGGGGACGAACACCGGGGAGCTGTTTTTT.

This clonotype was recorded at least ten times. V and J are TRBV6-1 and TRBJ2-7, with 8 bases identical to TRBD1. Looked up from germline, CDR1 is MNHNS and CDR2 is SASEGT. V lost 6 bases to trimming and J lost 0 bases; unmatched junction nucleotides: 4. The CDR3 contains 14 residues. CDR3 nucleotide sequence: TGTGCCAGCAGACTACAGGGGGGCTCCTACGAGCAGTACTTC. It encodes CASRLQGGSYEQYF.

The J gene is TRBJ2-1, the V gene TRBV27; tentatively, D is TRBD1 or TRBD2 (5 bases each). V lost 2 bases to trimming and J lost 6 bases, with 11 bases between them. The CDR3 extends over 14 amino acids. Germline values: CDR1 MNHEY, CDR2 SMNVEV (reference sequence). The CDR3 is CASSLGAGFNEQFF. DNA of the CDR3: TGTGCCAGCAGTTTAGGGGCGGGCTTCAATGAGCAGTTCTTC.

This clonotype was counted ten times or more. The rearrangement uses TRBV11-2 and TRBJ2-5, with a tentative D call TRBD2 (6 bases). The CDR3 loop spans 17 amino acids. V lost 5 bases to trimming and J lost 2 bases, with 21 bases between them. The germline gives CDR1 SGHAT, CDR2 FQNNGV. The CDR3 region is CASSHNPRREWQETQYF. DNA for the CDR3: TGTGCCAGCAGCCATAACCCTCGGCGGGAATGGCAAGAGACCCAGTACTTC.

This chain links TRBV7-3 with TRBJ2-2; 13 bases are a match to TRBD2. The J segment lost 5 bases and the V segment lost 5 bases, leaving 8 bases of the junction unmatched. This CDR3 region has 17 residues. Germline-derived CDR1 and CDR2 are SGHTA and FQGTGA. The CDR3 loop is CASSPPGLAGRTGELFF. DNA for the CDR3: TGTGCCAGCAGCCCGCCGGGACTAGCGGGGAGGACCGGGGAGCTGTTTTTT. Full variable domain (outside the CDR3, taken from reference TRBV7-3 and TRBJ2-2): GAGVSQTPSNKVTEKGKYVELRCDPISGHTALYWYRQSLGQGPEFLIYFQGTGAADDSGLPNDRFFAVRPEGSVSTLKIQRTERGDSAVYLCASSPPGLAGRTGELFFGEGSRLTVL.

This clonotype was counted ten times or more. The chain couples TRBV7-9 to TRBJ2-5; D is uncertain. CDR1 and CDR2 (germline): SEHNR, FQNEAQ (reference sequence). V shed 5 bases and J shed 2 bases, with 9 bases lying between them. CDR3 length equals 13 residues. CDR3 coding DNA: TGTGCCAGCAGCCCTATAGGGCAAGAGACCCAGTACTTC. Its translation: CASSPIGQETQYF.

This rearrangement joins TRBV24-1 to TRBJ2-2; 10 bases align to TRBD1. V dropped 9 bases and J dropped 5; count of bases not matched to a gene: 2. The CDR3 spans 13 residues. In germline, CDR1 is KGHDR, CDR2 SFDVKD. The CDR3 spells CATGQGVTGELFF. CDR3 DNA sequence: TGTGCCACCGGACAGGGGGTAACCGGGGAGCTGTTTTTT.

This clonotype has at least ten counts. The chain is built from TRBV10-3 and TRBJ2-7, with D possibly being TRBD1 (5 bases). V lost 3 bases and J lost 6, with 12 bases in between. This CDR3 spans 13 amino acids. In germline, CDR1 is ENHRY, CDR2 SYGVKD. CDR3 nucleotides: TGTGCCATCAGTGAACAGAGGACACTCGAGCAGTACTTC. It translates to CAISEQRTLEQYF.

This clonotype was observed at least ten times. The CDR3 is CASSQSAGRQFF. In DNA, the CDR3 is TGTGCCAGCAGCCAGAGTGCGGGACGGCAGTTCTTC. The V and J genes are TRBV4-2 and TRBJ2-1, with D perhaps TRBD2 (6 bases). Germline V gene data show CDR1 as LGHNA and CDR2 as YNFKEQ. The CDR3 extends over 12 amino acids. Trimming took 3 bases from V and 12 from J, leaving 12 bases between them.